These T cell receptor beta chains were read from a single sample in a study of T cells after yellow fever vaccination. TCRdb reanalysed the 5' RACE reads using MiXCR and keeps one entry per CDR3 protein. Of 100,000 to 150,000 distinct CDR3 sequences in the sample, 7.4% are singletons; the top ten hold roughly 2.5%. The material sequenced was CD4+ T cells sorted from PBMCs, taken around 10 days after the first yellow fever vaccination. The receptors originated from a man aged 18 to 29 who received the YFV17D yellow fever vaccine. Each CDR3 is given with its conserved first and last residue. Each record gives: CDR3 length, V gene, D gene, clone size, J gene, CDR3 protein, CDR3 DNA. The D gene is left open where the match is weak. Where a row states a size, it is once, few, many or the class of an expanded clone; other rows omit it.

cdr3_length: 15; v_call: TRBV28; d_call: TRBD2; clone_size: NA; j_call: TRBJ2-5; cdr3_aa: CASSSGGPGQETQYF; cdr3_nt: TGTGCCAGCAGTTCGGGGGGGCCGGGGCAAGAGACCCAGTACTTC
cdr3_length: 14; v_call: TRBV7-2; d_call: NA; clone_size: NA; j_call: TRBJ1-1; cdr3_aa: CASSLEGGYTEAFF; cdr3_nt: TGTGCCAGCAGCTTAGAGGGGGGGTACACTGAAGCTTTCTTT
cdr3_length: 13; v_call: TRBV5-6; d_call: NA; clone_size: NA; j_call: TRBJ2-2; cdr3_aa: CASSFGHTGELFF; cdr3_nt: TGTGCCAGCAGCTTCGGGCACACCGGGGAGCTGTTTTTT
cdr3_length: 13; v_call: TRBV25-1; d_call: TRBD1; clone_size: many; j_call: TRBJ2-1; cdr3_aa: CASSRHGGQEQFF; cdr3_nt: TGTGCCAGCAGTCGCCATGGGGGACAGGAGCAGTTCTTC
cdr3_length: 15; v_call: TRBV7-2; d_call: TRBD2; clone_size: many; j_call: TRBJ2-7; cdr3_aa: CASSLKSGAAYEQYF; cdr3_nt: TGTGCCAGCAGTTTGAAAAGCGGGGCTGCCTACGAGCAGTACTTC
cdr3_length: 15; v_call: TRBV4-1; d_call: TRBD2; clone_size: many; j_call: TRBJ2-1; cdr3_aa: CASSHGQGGLGEQFF; cdr3_nt: TGCGCCAGCAGCCACGGGCAGGGAGGGCTCGGTGAGCAGTTCTTC
cdr3_length: 14; v_call: TRBV5-1; d_call: NA; clone_size: many; j_call: TRBJ1-1; cdr3_aa: CASSLGLSDTEAFF; cdr3_nt: TGCGCCAGCAGCCTAGGGTTGTCGGACACTGAAGCTTTCTTT
cdr3_length: 13; v_call: TRBV10-3; d_call: NA; clone_size: many; j_call: TRBJ1-3; cdr3_aa: CAISGNSGNTIYF; cdr3_nt: TGTGCCATCAGTGGCAACTCTGGAAACACCATATATTTT
cdr3_length: 13; v_call: TRBV2; d_call: NA; clone_size: few; j_call: TRBJ2-2; cdr3_aa: CASGATNTGELFF; cdr3_nt: TGTGCTTCGGGGGCCACGAACACCGGGGAGCTGTTTTTT
cdr3_length: 18; v_call: TRBV5-1; d_call: NA; clone_size: many; j_call: TRBJ2-6; cdr3_aa: CASSLGTRLGSGANVLTF; cdr3_nt: TGCGCCAGCAGCTTGGGGACTCGGCTGGGCTCTGGGGCCAACGTCCTGACTTTC
cdr3_length: 15; v_call: TRBV7-6; d_call: TRBD2; clone_size: many; j_call: TRBJ2-2; cdr3_aa: CASRINGGGTGELFF; cdr3_nt: TGTGCCAGCCGCATTAACGGGGGGGGCACCGGGGAGCTGTTTTTT
cdr3_length: 14; v_call: TRBV11-2; d_call: NA; clone_size: few; j_call: TRBJ2-3; cdr3_aa: CASSLLQSTDTQYF; cdr3_nt: TGTGCCAGCAGCTTACTACAGAGCACAGATACGCAGTATTTT
cdr3_length: 13; v_call: TRBV20-1; d_call: TRBD2; clone_size: many; j_call: TRBJ2-5; cdr3_aa: CSASLRGARTQYF; cdr3_nt: TGCAGTGCTAGTTTGCGGGGGGCCCGGACCCAGTACTTC
cdr3_length: 16; v_call: TRBV7-2; d_call: TRBD1; clone_size: few; j_call: TRBJ1-1; cdr3_aa: CASSPRNRGKNTEAFF; cdr3_nt: TGTGCCAGCAGCCCTAGAAACAGGGGCAAGAACACTGAAGCTTTCTTT
cdr3_length: 16; v_call: TRBV7-3; d_call: TRBD1; clone_size: many; j_call: TRBJ2-3; cdr3_aa: CASSLRRTGPGNTQYF; cdr3_nt: TGTGCCAGCAGCTTGAGAAGGACAGGACCAGGGAATACGCAGTATTTT
cdr3_length: 11; v_call: TRBV12-3/TRBV12-4; d_call: NA; clone_size: many; j_call: TRBJ1-2; cdr3_aa: CASSLPYGYTF; cdr3_nt: TGTGCCAGCAGTTTACCCTATGGCTACACCTTC
cdr3_length: 16; v_call: TRBV18; d_call: NA; clone_size: many; j_call: TRBJ2-7; cdr3_aa: CASSPLPGTPSYEQYF; cdr3_nt: TGTGCCAGCTCACCACTCCCCGGGACACCGTCCTACGAGCAGTACTTC
cdr3_length: 14; v_call: TRBV27; d_call: NA; clone_size: many; j_call: TRBJ1-5; cdr3_aa: CASSLGQSNQPQHF; cdr3_nt: TGTGCCAGCAGTCTAGGACAGTCCAATCAGCCCCAGCATTTT
cdr3_length: 16; v_call: TRBV7-3; d_call: NA; clone_size: many; j_call: TRBJ2-2; cdr3_aa: CASSPWGGRNTGELFF; cdr3_nt: TGTGCCAGCAGCCCCTGGGGTGGCAGGAACACCGGGGAGCTGTTTTTT
cdr3_length: 14; v_call: TRBV7-8; d_call: NA; clone_size: many; j_call: TRBJ1-1; cdr3_aa: CASSLEGPYYKAFF; cdr3_nt: TGTGCCAGCAGCTTAGAGGGTCCTTATTATAAAGCTTTCTTT
cdr3_length: 15; v_call: TRBV5-1; d_call: TRBD2; clone_size: many; j_call: TRBJ2-1; cdr3_aa: CASRLIGTSGNEQFF; cdr3_nt: TGCGCCAGCAGGCTGATCGGAACTAGCGGCAATGAGCAGTTCTTC
cdr3_length: 14; v_call: TRBV10-3; d_call: NA; clone_size: many; j_call: TRBJ2-3; cdr3_aa: CATGLEHTKDTQYF; cdr3_nt: TGTGCCACGGGTCTAGAACACACGAAAGATACGCAGTATTTT